In its sample, the clone carrying this T cell receptor beta chain was seen many times. This sample was taken from a study of neurological immune-mediated disorders. TCRdb re-analysed the 5' RACE reads in MiXCR, keeping a single row per CDR3 protein. The data contain roughly 65,000 distinct CDR3 sequences, approximately 4.2% of them singletons. The unsorted libraries had their origin in 2 million PBMCs stored at -80 C. The source of this sequence is a man between 45 and 60 years old with multiple sclerosis. Sequenced input: PBMCs.

The CDR3 nucleotides read TGTGCCAGCAGCTTAGGGACGTCCGTGGCCCAGTACTTC. It translates to CASSLGTSVAQYF. The V and J genes are TRBV11-2 and TRBJ2-5; D ambiguous. The CDR3 runs to 13 residues. Germline CDR1 is SGHAT and CDR2 is FQNNGV. With 1 base removed from V and 9 bases from J, the gap between germline ends came to 12 bases.